This T cell receptor beta chain comes out of a study of response to subunit inactivated influenza vaccine (dated by TCRdb to the late 2010s). Study-level background: To follow how T cells responded to a trivalent subunit inactivated influenza vaccine, the researchers relied on deep quantitative profiling of the T cell receptor repertoire.

The research as a whole found: According to the authors, only a limited number of new T cells may be recruited by each seasonal influenza vaccination.

Library generation was performed with RT-PCR. TCRdb lists the instrument as Illumina HiSeq 2500. TCRdb's own reprocessing of the public reads used fastp at Q25 and MiXCR and kept productive beta chains. Records with the same CDR3 protein are collapsed into one entry carrying the most frequent genes and DNA. The sample table lists hundreds of thousands of distinct CDR3 sequences, around 8% of them with a count of one. Roughly 13% of the sample comes from the top ten. From the cysteine up to the phenylalanine, the CDR3 has a length of 18 residues. Just the 54-base CDR3 DNA is kept, in frame starting at base 1. V is cut back by 2 bases and J by 1 base, with 10 bases in the junction unmatched. According to the germline V gene, CDR1 reads MDHEN and CDR2 reads SYDVKM. Notes on this clonotype: Its antigen specificity is not known. Since a much larger clone is just one base distant, this may be a read error.

The sample in question was PBMCs from blood, obtained roughly 24 months after vaccination. This TCR derives from a man aged 50 to 69 who received an inactivated influenza vaccine. Donor details come from another sample of the same person, matched by shared clones. The chain employs TRBV28 and TRBJ1-5, with 8 junctional bases fitting TRBD1. The CDR3 region reads CASSLKTAGGASNQPQHF. The nucleotides read TGTGCCAGCAGTTTAAAGACCGCAGGGGGCGCGAGCAATCAGCCCCAGCATTTT.